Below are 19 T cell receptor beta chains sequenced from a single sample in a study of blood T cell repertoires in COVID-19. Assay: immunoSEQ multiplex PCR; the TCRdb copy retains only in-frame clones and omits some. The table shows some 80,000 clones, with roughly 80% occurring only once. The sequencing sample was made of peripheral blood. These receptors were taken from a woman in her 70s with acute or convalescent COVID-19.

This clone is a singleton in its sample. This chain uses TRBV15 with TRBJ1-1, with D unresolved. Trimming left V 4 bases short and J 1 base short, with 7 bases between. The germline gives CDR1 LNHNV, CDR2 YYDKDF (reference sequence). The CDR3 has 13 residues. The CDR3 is CATSKQQNTEAFF. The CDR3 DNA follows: TGTGCCACCAGCAAACAGCAGAACACTGAAGCTTTCTTT.

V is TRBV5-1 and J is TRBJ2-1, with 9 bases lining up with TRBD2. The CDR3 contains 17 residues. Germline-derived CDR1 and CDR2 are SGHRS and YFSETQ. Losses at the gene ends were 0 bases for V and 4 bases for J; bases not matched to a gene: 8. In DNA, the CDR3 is TGCGCCAGCAGCTTGGGACTAGCGGAGAAGGGGTACAATGAGCAGTTCTTC. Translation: CASSLGLAEKGYNEQFF.

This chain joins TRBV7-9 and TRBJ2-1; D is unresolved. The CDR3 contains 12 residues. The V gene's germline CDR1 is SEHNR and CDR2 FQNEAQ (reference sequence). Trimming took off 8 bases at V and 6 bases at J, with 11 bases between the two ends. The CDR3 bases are TGTGCCAGCGAGCAACTTTTCAATGAGCAGTTCTTC. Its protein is CASEQLFNEQFF.

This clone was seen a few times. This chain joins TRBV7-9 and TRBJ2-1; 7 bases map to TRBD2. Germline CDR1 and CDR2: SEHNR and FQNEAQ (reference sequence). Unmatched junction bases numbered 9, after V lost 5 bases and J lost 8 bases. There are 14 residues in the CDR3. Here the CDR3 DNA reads TGTGCCAGCAGCAGTAGGGCTAGCGGCGATGAGCAGTTCTTC. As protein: CASSSRASGDEQFF. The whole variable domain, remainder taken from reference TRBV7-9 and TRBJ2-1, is DTGVSQNPRHKITKRGQNVTFRCDPISEHNRLYWYRQTLGQGPEFLTYFQNEAQLEKSRLLSDRFSAERPKGSFSTLEIQRTEQGDSAMYLCASSSRASGDEQFFGPGTRLTVL.

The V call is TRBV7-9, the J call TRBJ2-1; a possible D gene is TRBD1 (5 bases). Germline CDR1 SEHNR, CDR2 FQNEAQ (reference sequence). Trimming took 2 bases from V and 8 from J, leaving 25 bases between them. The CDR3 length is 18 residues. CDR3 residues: CASSLIRSRQYGFDEQFF. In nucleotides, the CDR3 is TGTGCCAGCAGCTTAATTAGGAGCAGACAGTACGGTTTCGATGAGCAGTTCTTC.

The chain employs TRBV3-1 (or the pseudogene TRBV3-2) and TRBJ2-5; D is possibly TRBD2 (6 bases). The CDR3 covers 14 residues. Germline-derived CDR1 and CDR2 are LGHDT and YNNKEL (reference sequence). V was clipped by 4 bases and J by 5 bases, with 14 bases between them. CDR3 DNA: TGTGCCAGCAGCCCCGTTGGGACTTTGGAGACCCAGTACTTC. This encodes CASSPVGTLETQYF.

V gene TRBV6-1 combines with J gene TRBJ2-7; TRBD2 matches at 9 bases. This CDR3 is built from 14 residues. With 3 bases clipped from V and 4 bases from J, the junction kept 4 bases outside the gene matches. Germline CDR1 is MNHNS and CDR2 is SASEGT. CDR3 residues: CASSDGLARYEQYF. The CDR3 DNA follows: TGTGCCAGCAGTGATGGACTAGCGCGGTACGAGCAGTACTTC.

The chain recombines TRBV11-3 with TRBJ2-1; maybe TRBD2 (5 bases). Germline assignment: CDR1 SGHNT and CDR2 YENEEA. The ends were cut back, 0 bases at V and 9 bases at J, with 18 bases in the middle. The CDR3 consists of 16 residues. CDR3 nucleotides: TGTGCCAGCAGCTTAGATCGGGGATCTTCGGTGCGTGAGCAGTTCTTC. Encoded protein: CASSLDRGSSVREQFF.

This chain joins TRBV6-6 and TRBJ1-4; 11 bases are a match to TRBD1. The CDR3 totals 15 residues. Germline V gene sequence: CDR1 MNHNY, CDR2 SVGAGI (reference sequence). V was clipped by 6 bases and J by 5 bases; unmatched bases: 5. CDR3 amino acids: CASSRRTGGNEKLFF. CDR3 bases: TGTGCCAGCAGCCGCCGGACAGGGGGCAATGAAAAACTGTTTTTT.

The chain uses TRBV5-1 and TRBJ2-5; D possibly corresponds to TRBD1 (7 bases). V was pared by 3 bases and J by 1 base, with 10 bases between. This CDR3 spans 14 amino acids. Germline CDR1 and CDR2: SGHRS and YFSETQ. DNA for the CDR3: TGCGCCAGCAGCTGGAGGGACAGCCAAGAGACCCAGTACTTC. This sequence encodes CASSWRDSQETQYF.

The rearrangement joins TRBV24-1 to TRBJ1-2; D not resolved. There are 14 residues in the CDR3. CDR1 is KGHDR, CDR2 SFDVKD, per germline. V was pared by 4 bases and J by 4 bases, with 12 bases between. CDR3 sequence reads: CATSDRDWIYGYTF. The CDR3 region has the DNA TGTGCCACCAGTGACCGTGACTGGATCTATGGCTACACCTTC.

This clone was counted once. The CDR3 protein is CASSLGHQETQYF. Here the CDR3 DNA reads TGTGCCAGCAGCTTAGGGCACCAAGAGACCCAGTACTTC. The J gene is TRBJ2-5, the V gene TRBV11-2; D gene ambiguous. The CDR3 has 13 amino acids. The V gene lost 1 base and the J gene lost 0 bases, with 3 bases spanning the gap. Germline V gives CDR1 SGHAT, CDR2 FQNNGV.

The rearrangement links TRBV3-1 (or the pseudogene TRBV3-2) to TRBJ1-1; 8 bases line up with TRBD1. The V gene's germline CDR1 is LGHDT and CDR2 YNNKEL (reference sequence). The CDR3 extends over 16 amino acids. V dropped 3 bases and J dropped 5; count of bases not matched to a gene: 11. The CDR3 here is CASSQTYRGSGTEAFF. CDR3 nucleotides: TGTGCCAGCAGCCAGACATACAGGGGGAGTGGGACTGAAGCTTTCTTT.

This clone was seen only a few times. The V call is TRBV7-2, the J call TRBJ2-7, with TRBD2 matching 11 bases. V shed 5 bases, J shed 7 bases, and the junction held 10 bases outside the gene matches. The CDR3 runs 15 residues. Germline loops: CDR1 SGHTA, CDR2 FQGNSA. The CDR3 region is CASSPGLAGRREQYF. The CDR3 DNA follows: TGTGCCAGCAGCCCCGGACTAGCGGGTAGGAGGGAGCAGTACTTC.

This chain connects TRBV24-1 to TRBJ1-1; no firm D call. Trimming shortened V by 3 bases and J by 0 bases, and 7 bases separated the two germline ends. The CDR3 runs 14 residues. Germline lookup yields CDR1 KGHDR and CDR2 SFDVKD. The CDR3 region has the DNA TGTGCCACCAGTGATGGCATCATGAACACTGAAGCTTTCTTT. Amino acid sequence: CATSDGIMNTEAFF.

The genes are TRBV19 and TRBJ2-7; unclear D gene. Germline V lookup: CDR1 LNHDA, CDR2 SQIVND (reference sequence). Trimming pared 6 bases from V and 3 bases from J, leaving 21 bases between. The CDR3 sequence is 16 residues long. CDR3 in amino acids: CASSLSRYGAYYEQYF. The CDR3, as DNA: TGTGCCAGTAGCTTATCCCGCTATGGAGCTTACTACGAGCAGTACTTC.

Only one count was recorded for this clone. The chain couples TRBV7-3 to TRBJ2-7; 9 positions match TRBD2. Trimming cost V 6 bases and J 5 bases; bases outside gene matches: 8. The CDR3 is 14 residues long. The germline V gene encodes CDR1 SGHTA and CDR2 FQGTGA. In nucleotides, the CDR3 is TGTGCCAGCAGTCTTAGCGGGAGCCCCAACGAGCAGTACTTC. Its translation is CASSLSGSPNEQYF.

CDR3 amino acids: CASSLGDYQNEQFF. The CDR3 region has the DNA TGTGCCAGCAGCTTAGGTGACTACCAAAATGAGCAGTTCTTC. The chain is built from TRBV7-9 and TRBJ2-1; TRBD2 might be the D (5 bases). With 1 base removed from V and 7 bases from J, the gap between germline ends came to 11 bases. The CDR3 runs to 14 residues. Germline CDR1 and CDR2: SEHNR and FQNEAQ (reference sequence).

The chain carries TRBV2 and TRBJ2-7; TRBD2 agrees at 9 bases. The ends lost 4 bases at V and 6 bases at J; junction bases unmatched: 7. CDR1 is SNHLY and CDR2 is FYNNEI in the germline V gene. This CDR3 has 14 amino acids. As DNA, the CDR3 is TGTGCCAGCAGTGGATCTAGCGGGACCAGCGAGCAGTACTTC. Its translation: CASSGSSGTSEQYF.